Each of the 9 T cell receptor beta chains below was sequenced from the same sample in a study of blood T cell repertoires in COVID-19. TCRdb keeps only in-frame clones here, not all; method: immunoSEQ multiplex PCR. The repertoire includes about 200,000 clones, 80% to 90% of them detected once, and 0.78% sits in the top ten. The sequenced material came from peripheral blood. The receptors shown here come from a woman aged 70-85 years with acute or convalescent COVID-19.

This clone was counted a single time. The chain employs TRBV19 and TRBJ2-3, with 11 bases lining up with TRBD1. The CDR3 runs to 16 residues. Germline CDR1 reads LNHDA; CDR2 reads SQIVND (reference sequence). V was clipped by 5 bases and J by 2 bases; unmatched bases: 6. In DNA form, the CDR3 reads TGTGCCAGTAGTGTACCGGGACAGGGGGACACAGATACGCAGTATTTT. Its translation is CASSVPGQGDTDTQYF.

This sequence joins TRBV18 and TRBJ1-1; D remains unclear. CDR1 KGHSH and CDR2 LQKENI come from the germline V gene. V gave up 5 bases and J gave up 3 bases, with 7 bases separating them. There are 12 residues in the CDR3. The CDR3 nucleotides are TGTGCCAGCTCAATTCAGGACACTGAAGCTTTCTTT. It translates to CASSIQDTEAFF.

The chain joins TRBV18 to TRBJ1-6; TRBD1 is a possible D gene (6 bases). Germline CDR1 reads KGHSH; CDR2 reads LQKENI. The CDR3 contains 14 residues. The V and J ends lost 3 bases and 8 bases respectively, with 11 bases between them. The DNA of the CDR3 is TGTGCCAGCTCACCCGCAGGGGCTGATTCACCCCTCCACTTT. It is translated as CASSPAGADSPLHF.

The V gene is TRBV18, the J gene TRBJ1-2; D is unresolved. In germline, CDR1 is KGHSH, CDR2 LQKENI. This CDR3 has 11 amino acids. With 6 bases removed from V and 2 bases from J, the gap between germline ends came to 4 bases. The chain's CDR3 is CASSLNYGYTF. As DNA, the CDR3 is TGTGCCAGCTCCCTCAACTATGGCTACACCTTC.

CDR3 bases: TGTGCCAGCAGTCACCAAGCGGCCCCTAGCACAGATACGCAGTATTTT. Its protein product is CASSHQAAPSTDTQYF. The V gene is TRBV27, the J gene TRBJ2-3; D is perhaps TRBD2 (5 bases). Trimming removed 5 bases at V and 0 bases at J, with 15 bases between. The CDR3 sequence is 16 residues long. From germline, CDR1 is MNHEY and CDR2 SMNVEV (reference sequence).

The chain employs TRBV19 and TRBJ2-3, with 11 bases lining up with TRBD2. The CDR3 totals 16 residues. Germline V gives CDR1 LNHDA, CDR2 SQIVND (reference sequence). J gave up 3 bases and V 0 bases, and 2 bases lay outside the gene matches. CDR3 amino acids: CASSIDASGGTDTQYF. CDR3 nucleotides: TGTGCCAGTAGTATAGATGCTAGCGGGGGGACAGATACGCAGTATTTT.

The chain employs TRBV11-2 and TRBJ2-1, with TRBD1 as a possible D gene (5 bases). The CDR3 extends over 13 amino acids. Germline CDR1 is SGHAT and CDR2 is FQNNGV. Trimming took off 3 bases at V and 4 bases at J, with 7 bases between the two ends. The CDR3 region is CASSFRQYNEQFF. The CDR3 DNA sequence: TGTGCCAGCAGCTTCCGACAGTACAATGAGCAGTTCTTC.

Worth noting for this clone: The same CDR3 is also encoded by other DNA sequences in this sample. The V gene is TRBV11-2, the J gene TRBJ2-5; D is unclear. CDR3 length: 11 amino acids. Germline-derived CDR1 and CDR2 are SGHAT and FQNNGV. The V end lost 6 bases, the J end lost 5 bases, and 7 bases lay between the germline ends. CDR3 bases: TGTGCCAGCAGTTCCGGGGAGACCCAGTACTTC. It is translated as CASSSGETQYF.

V usage is TRBV5-8 and J usage is TRBJ2-2; 7 nucleotides agree with TRBD1. Trimming removed 4 bases from V and 7 bases from J; junction bases left unmatched: 7. Germline V gene lookup returns CDR1 SGHTS and CDR2 YDEGEE. The CDR3 is made up of 14 amino acids. In DNA, the CDR3 is TGTGCCAGCAGCGAGGGACAGTTGGACGGGGAGCTGTTTTTT. Amino acids: CASSEGQLDGELFF.